This paragraph reports one TCR beta chain. Amplification of TCR beta CDR3 regions used RNA as the template. The primer set for the first-round RT-PCR of the TCR CDR3 was HTBI. A single record per CDR3 protein comes from TCRdb applying MiXCR to the multiplex PCR reads. Seen here are 550,000 to 700,000 distinct CDR3 sequences, about half observed once, and the top ten hold under 20%. The CDR3 runs 17 residues. Losses at the gene ends were 0 bases for V and 3 bases for J; bases not matched to a gene: 7. The germline V gene has CDR1 DFQATT and CDR2 SNEGSKA (reference sequence). The data were taken from a study of T cells in Graves' hyperthyroidism and ophthalmopathy.

The chain employs TRBV20-1 and TRBJ2-5; TRBD2 agrees at 13 bases. The sequenced material came from peripheral blood or thyroid tissue (not recorded which). This receptor was taken from an adult woman with Graves' disease, either hyperthyroidism or ophthalmopathy (not recorded which). The CDR3 coding sequence is TGCAGTGCTAGAGATGGGGGGACTAGCGGGACGGAAGAGACCCAGTACTTC. Amino acid sequence: CSARDGGTSGTEETQYF.